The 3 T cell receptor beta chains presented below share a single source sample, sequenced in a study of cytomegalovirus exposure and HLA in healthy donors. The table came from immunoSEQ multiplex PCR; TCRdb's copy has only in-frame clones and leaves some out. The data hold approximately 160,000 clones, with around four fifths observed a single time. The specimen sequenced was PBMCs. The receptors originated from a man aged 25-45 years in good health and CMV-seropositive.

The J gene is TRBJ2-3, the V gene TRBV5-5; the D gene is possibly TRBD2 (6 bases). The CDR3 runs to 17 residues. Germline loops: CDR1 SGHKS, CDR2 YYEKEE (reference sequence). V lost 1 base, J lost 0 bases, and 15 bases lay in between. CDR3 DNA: TGTGCCAGCAGCTTGCGAGTAGGGGCGGGAAGCACAGATACGCAGTATTTT. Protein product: CASSLRVGAGSTDTQYF.

CDR3 bases: TGTGCCAGCAGTGAATCAGGACTAGCGGGGGACACCGGGGAGCTGTTTTTT. Amino acids: CASSESGLAGDTGELFF. The V call is TRBV2, the J call TRBJ2-2; 13 bases line up with TRBD2. The germline V gene has CDR1 SNHLY and CDR2 FYNNEI. Trimming cost V 2 bases and J 3 bases; bases outside gene matches: 3. The CDR3 length is 17 residues. The complete variable domain, with remaining parts taken from reference TRBV2 and TRBJ2-2, reads EPEVTQTPSHQVTQMGQEVILRCVPISNHLYFYWYRQILGQKVEFLVSFYNNEISEKSEIFDDQFSVERPDGSNFTLKIRSTKLEDSAMYFCASSESGLAGDTGELFFGEGSRLTVL.

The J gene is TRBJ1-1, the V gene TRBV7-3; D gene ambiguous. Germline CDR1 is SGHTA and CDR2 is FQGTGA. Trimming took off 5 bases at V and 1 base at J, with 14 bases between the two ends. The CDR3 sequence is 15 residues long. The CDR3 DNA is TGTGCCAGCAGCCCGATGGCGGGCTGGAACACTGAAGCTTTCTTT. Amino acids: CASSPMAGWNTEAFF.